The clone carrying this T cell receptor beta chain occurred a few times. Using immunoSEQ multiplex PCR, the repertoire was profiled, and TCRdb retains in-frame clones only, with some absent. This sample has tens of thousands of clones, with roughly 84% found just once. The length of the CDR3 is 12 residues. Germline CDR1 and CDR2: LNHDA and SQIVND (reference sequence). Trimming cost V 6 bases and J 4 bases, with 7 bases left between them. All patients experienced relapse after autologous stem cell transplantation, and brentuximab vedotin exposure was variable. Researchers used magnetic negative selection to pull out pure CD4+ T cells from thawed PBMCs. Patients showed best responses of complete response, partial response or progressive disease. This record comes from a study of PD-1 blockade in classical Hodgkin lymphoma.

The rearrangement links TRBV19 to TRBJ1-5, with D unclear. The source is a human donor with classical Hodgkin lymphoma. The sequenced sample was CD4+ T cells from blood, obtained at baseline. DNA for the CDR3: TGTGCCAGTAGCCAGGTAAATCAGCCCCAGCATTTT. It encodes CASSQVNQPQHF.